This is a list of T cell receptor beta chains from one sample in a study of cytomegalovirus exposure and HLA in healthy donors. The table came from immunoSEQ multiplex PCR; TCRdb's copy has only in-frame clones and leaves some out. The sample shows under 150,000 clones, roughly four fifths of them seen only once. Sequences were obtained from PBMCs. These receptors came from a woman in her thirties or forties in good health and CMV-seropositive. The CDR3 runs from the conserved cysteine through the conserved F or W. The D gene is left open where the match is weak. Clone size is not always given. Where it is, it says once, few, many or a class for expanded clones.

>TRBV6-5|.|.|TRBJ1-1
TGTGCCAGCAGTTATGGGTTGGGGCCGGGCACTGAAGCTTTCTTT
CASSYGLGPGTEAFF
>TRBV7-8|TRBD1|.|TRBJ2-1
TGTGCCAGCAGCTCATCCGGGACAGGGGATACTGAGCAGTTCTTC
CASSSSGTGDTEQFF
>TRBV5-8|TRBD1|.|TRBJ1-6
TGTGCCAGCAGCCGGGGACAGGACCTTCGTCTTTCACCCCTCCACTTT
CASSRGQDLRLSPLHF
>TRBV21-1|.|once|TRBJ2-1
TGTGCCAGCAGCAAAGAATCGGTGAGCCTCTACCCCTACAATGAGCAGTTCTTC
CASSKESVSLYPYNEQFF
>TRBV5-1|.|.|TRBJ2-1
TGCGCCAGCAGCCCACGACTGAGCAGGGTTTACAATGAGCAGTTCTTC
CASSPRLSRVYNEQFF
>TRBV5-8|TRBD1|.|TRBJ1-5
TGTGCCAGCAGCTTGGACCGGGACAGGGGGCATTTTTATCAGCCCCAGCATTTT
CASSLDRDRGHFYQPQHF
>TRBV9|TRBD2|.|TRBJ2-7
TGTGCCAACCTTAGAGGGCAGGGGAGCGGGAGGCCCTACGAGCAGTACTTC
CANLRGQGSGRPYEQYF
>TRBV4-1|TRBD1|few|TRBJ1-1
TGCGCCAGCCAGCGAGGGGGCACCACTGAAGCTTTCTTT
CASQRGGTTEAFF
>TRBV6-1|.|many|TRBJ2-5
TGTGCCAGCAGTGAAACGGCAGGCCAAGAGACCCAGTACTTC
CASSETAGQETQYF
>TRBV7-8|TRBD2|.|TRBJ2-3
TGTGCCAGCAGCTTCACAGCGGGGGATCCAGATACGCAGTATTTT
CASSFTAGDPDTQYF
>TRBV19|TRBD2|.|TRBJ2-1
TGTGCCAGTAGTCCGGTGGGACTAGGAACCAGTGAGCAGTTCTTC
CASSPVGLGTSEQFF
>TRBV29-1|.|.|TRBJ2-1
TGCAGCGGTAGCGGACCGAGCTCCTACAATGAGCAGTTCTTC
CSGSGPSSYNEQFF
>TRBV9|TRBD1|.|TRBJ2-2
TGTGCCAGCAGCGCATCAGGGGGAATCACCGGGGAGCTGTTTTTT
CASSASGGITGELFF
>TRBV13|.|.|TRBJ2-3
TGTGCCGGGTCTAGCCGATCTAGCACAGATACGCAGTATTTT
CAGSSRSSTDTQYF
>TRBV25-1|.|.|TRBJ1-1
TGTGCCAGCCAAGGGGTAGCCATCACTGAAGCTTTCTTT
CASQGVAITEAFF
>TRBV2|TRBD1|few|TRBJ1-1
TGTGCCAGCAGTCAGGACAGGGAGATCGAAGCTTTCTTT
CASSQDREIEAFF
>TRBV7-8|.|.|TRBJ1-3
TGTGCCAGCAGCCAATCAGCGGGGCCCCCAAAACCCTCTGGAAACACCATATATTTT
CASSQSAGPPKPSGNTIYF
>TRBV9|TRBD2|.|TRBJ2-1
TGTGCCAGCAGCGTCGGACTAGCGGGGAGCTCCTACAATGAGCAGTTCTTC
CASSVGLAGSSYNEQFF
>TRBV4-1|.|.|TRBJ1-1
TGCGCCAGCACCAAATTAGTATCGAACACTGAAGCTTTCTTT
CASTKLVSNTEAFF
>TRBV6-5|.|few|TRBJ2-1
TGTGCCAGCAGCCGACAGGGAGGCTTCTATGAGCAGTTCTTC
CASSRQGGFYEQFF
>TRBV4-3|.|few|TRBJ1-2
TGCGCCAGCAGCGAAGGGCAGGGTCCCTATGGCTACACCTTC
CASSEGQGPYGYTF
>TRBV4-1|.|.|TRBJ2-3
TGCGCCAGCAGCCAAGGAGGTGGGTCCGGGAGTACAGATACGCAGTATTTT
CASSQGGGSGSTDTQYF
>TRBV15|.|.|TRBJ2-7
TGTGCCACCGGGCTACCACCTGTCTACGAGCAGTACTTC
CATGLPPVYEQYF
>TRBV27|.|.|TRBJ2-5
TGTGCCAGCATGAGGACGACAGCCGCCCAGACCCAGTACTTC
CASMRTTAAQTQYF
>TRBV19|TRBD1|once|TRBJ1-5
TGTGCCAGTACTGGGACAGTCATCCAGCCCCAGCATTTT
CASTGTVIQPQHF
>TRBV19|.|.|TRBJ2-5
TGTGCCAGTAGGATCTCCGGGACAACGCAAGAGACCCAGTACTTC
CASRISGTTQETQYF
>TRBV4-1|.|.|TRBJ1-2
TGCGCCAGCAGCCCAGGAAGAGGGGGTAACTATGGCTACACCTTC
CASSPGRGGNYGYTF
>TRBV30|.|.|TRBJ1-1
TGTGCCTGGAGTGTATGGAGAACGAACACTGAAGCTTTCTTT
CAWSVWRTNTEAFF
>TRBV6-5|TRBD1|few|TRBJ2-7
TGTGCCAGCAGTTACGGGACAGGGGACTACGAGCAGTACTTC
CASSYGTGDYEQYF
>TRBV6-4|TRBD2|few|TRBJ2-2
TGTGCCAGCAAGCGGGGAAACACCGGGGAGCTGTTTTTT
CASKRGNTGELFF
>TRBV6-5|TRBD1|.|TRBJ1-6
TGTGCCAGCAGTTCCCCAGGGGGAAATTCACCCCTCCACTTT
CASSSPGGNSPLHF
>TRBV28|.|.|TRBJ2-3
TGTGCCAGCAGTTTACAAACTCCTCCGCCCACGCAGTATTTT
CASSLQTPPPTQYF
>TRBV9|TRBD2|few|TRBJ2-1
TGTGCCAGCAGCGTAGCTGGGAGGGGCAATGAGCAGTTCTTC
CASSVAGRGNEQFF
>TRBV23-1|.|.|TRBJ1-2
TGCGCCAGCAGTCAAATACAGGACTATGGCTACACCTTC
CASSQIQDYGYTF
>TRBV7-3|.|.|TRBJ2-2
TGTGCCAGCAGCCCCTACACCGGGGAGCTGTTTTTT
CASSPYTGELFF
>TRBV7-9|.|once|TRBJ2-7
TGTGCCAGCAGCTTAGGGGCTAACCCCCGCGAGCAGTACTTC
CASSLGANPREQYF
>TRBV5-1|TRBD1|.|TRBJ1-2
TGCGCCAGCCGCCCCCCCTCAGGACAGGGCGCCTATGGCTACACCTTC
CASRPPSGQGAYGYTF
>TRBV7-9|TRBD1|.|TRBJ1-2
TGTGCCAGCAGCTCCCGGGACAGGGGGCTAGGGGCTTATGGCTACACCTTC
CASSSRDRGLGAYGYTF
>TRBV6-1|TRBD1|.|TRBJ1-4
TGTGCCAGCAGGAAGGGGGCCGTCGTTGGAAAACTGTTTTTT
CASRKGAVVGKLFF
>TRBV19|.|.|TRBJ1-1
TGTGCCAGTAGTATTTGGAGGGGCACCACTGAAGCTTTCTTT
CASSIWRGTTEAFF
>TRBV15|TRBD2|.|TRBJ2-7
TGTGCCACCAGCCCAGGACTAGCGGGGCGATACGAGCAGTACTTC
CATSPGLAGRYEQYF
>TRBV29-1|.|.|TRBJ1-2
TGCAGCGTTGTAGGGGGTCGGGGCTACACCTTC
CSVVGGRGYTF
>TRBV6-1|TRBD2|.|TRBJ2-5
TGTGCCAGCAGTGAAAACGGGGGGGAGACCCAGTACTTC
CASSENGGETQYF
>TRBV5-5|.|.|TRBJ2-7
TGTGCCAGCAGCTCCCGACTATACGAGCAGTACTTC
CASSSRLYEQYF
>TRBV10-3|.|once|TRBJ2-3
TGTGCCATCAGTGAGTCGTTGGCTAGCACAGATACGCAGTATTTT
CAISESLASTDTQYF
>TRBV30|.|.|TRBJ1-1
TGTGCCTGGAGTTTAGTGAACACTGAAGCTTTCTTT
CAWSLVNTEAFF
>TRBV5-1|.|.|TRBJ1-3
TGCGCCAGCAGCTTTGAGGGGGACCTCTCTGGAAACACCATATATTTT
CASSFEGDLSGNTIYF
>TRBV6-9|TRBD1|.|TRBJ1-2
TGTGCCAGCCGGGACAGGGGTGTTACGTATGGCTACACCTTC
CASRDRGVTYGYTF
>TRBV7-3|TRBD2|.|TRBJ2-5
TGTGCCAGCAGCAAAGGGACTAGTGGGGAGACCCAGTACTTC
CASSKGTSGETQYF
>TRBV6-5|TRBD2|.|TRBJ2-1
TGTGCCAGCAGTTCCAGGACTAGCGGAATCAATGAGCAGTTCTTC
CASSSRTSGINEQFF
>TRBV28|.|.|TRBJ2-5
TGTGCCAGCAAAGCAGGGCCCCAAGAGACCCAGTACTTC
CASKAGPQETQYF
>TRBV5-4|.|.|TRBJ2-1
TGTGCCAGCCAGACTAGTCGGAGCGATGAGCAGTTCTTC
CASQTSRSDEQFF
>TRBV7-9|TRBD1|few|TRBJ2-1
TGTGCCAGCAGCCAGACAGGGCCAGGGGATGAGCAGTTCTTC
CASSQTGPGDEQFF
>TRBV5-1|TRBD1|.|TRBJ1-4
TGCGCCAGCAGCTTAGTCTCCACAGGGGCTAATGAAAAACTGTTTTTT
CASSLVSTGANEKLFF
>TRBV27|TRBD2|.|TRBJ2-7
TGTGCCTCCAGCCCTAGCGGGGGCTTGGGGGAGCAGTACTTC
CASSPSGGLGEQYF